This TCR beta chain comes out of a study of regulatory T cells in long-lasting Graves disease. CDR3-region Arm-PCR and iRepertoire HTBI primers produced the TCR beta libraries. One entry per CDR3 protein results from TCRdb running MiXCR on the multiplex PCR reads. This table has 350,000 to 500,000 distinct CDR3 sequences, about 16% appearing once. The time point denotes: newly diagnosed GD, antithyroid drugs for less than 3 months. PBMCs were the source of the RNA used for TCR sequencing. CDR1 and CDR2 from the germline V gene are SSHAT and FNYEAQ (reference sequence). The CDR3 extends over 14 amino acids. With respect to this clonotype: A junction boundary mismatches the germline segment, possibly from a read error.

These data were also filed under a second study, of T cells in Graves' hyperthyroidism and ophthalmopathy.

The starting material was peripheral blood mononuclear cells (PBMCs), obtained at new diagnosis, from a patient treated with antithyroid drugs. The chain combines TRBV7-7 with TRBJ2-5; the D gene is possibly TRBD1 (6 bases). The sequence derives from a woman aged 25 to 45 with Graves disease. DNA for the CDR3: TGTGCTAGCAGCCAAACAGGGAACCAAGAGACCCAGTACTTC. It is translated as CASSQTGNQETQYF.